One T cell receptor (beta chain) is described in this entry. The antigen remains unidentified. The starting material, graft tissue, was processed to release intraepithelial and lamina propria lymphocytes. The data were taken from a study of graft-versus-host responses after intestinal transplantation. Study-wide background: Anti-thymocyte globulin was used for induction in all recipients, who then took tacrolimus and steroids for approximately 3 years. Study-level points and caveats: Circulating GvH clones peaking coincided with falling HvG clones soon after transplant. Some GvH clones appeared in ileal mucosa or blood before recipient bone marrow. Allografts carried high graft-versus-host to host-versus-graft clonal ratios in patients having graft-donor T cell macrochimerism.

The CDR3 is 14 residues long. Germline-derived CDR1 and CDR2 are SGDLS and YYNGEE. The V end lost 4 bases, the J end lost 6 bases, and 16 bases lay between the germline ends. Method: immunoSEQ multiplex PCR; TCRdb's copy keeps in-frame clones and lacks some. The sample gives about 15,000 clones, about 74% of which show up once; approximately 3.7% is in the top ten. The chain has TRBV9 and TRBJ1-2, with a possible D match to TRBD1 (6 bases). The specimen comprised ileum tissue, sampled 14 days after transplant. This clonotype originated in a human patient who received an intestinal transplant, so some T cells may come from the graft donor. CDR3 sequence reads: CASSRQRGVDGYTF. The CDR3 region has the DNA TGTGCCAGCAGCCGGCAAAGGGGGGTAGATGGCTACACCTTC.